The entry below describes one T cell receptor (beta chain). Other DNA sequences in the same sample also yield this CDR3. This was the immunoSEQ v3 assay. Survey-level samples got approximately 1.8 million read pairs; deep-level samples got roughly 4.5-6 million. Generated by immunoSEQ multiplex PCR, the TCRdb table keeps only in-frame clones and is missing some. The sample carries some 46,000 clones, less than 80% recorded once. Germline values: CDR1 MDHEN, CDR2 SYDVKM. CDR3 length equals 11 residues. Trimming cost V 5 bases and J 4 bases, with 6 bases left between them. These data originate in a study of TIL therapy for anti-PD-1-resistant metastatic lung cancer. Study-wide background: Tumor harvest preceded PD-1/PD-L1 blockade, followed by nivolumab treatment. Median tumor PD-L1 proportion score was roughly 5.8%.

Time point given: pre-treatment sample, taken before nivolumab and TIL therapy. Enrollment ran from October 2017 to early 2020. This TCR was recovered from a man between 65 and 85 years old with non-small cell lung cancer. V and J are TRBV28 and TRBJ2-7; the D is unclear. Sequenced here: blood, sampled at baseline. CDR3 sequence: CASSERYEQYF. The CDR3 DNA follows: TGTGCCAGCAGTGAAAGGTACGAGCAGTACTTC.